This TCR beta chain was found in a study of blood T cell repertoires in COVID-19. Background on the study: The United States, Italy and Spain provided the acute and convalescent COVID-19 samples. The analysed material was cDNA or gDNA that came from T cells, B-cell-depleted T cells, or PBMCs.

This clone was seen a single time. This CDR3 has 14 amino acids. The V gene end was trimmed by 8 bases and the J gene end by 5 bases; junction bases not matched to a gene: 10. Germline CDR1 and CDR2: SGHTA and FQGNSA. Per the original data handling: Amplification of reference gene primers was used by the study to estimate nucleated cell counts. Libraries were prepared by immunoSEQ multiplex PCR; TCRdb keeps only in-frame clonotypes and omits some of them. From that table come the V and J calls and clone size; the DNA was used to work out D and trimming. The sample has 80,000 or so clones, 80% to 90% seen once.

The rearrangement joins TRBV7-2 to TRBJ2-3; 7 bases match TRBD2. The sequencing sample was made of peripheral blood. The origin of this receptor is a woman in her fifties or sixties with acute or convalescent COVID-19. CDR3 nucleotide sequence: TGTGCCAGCTACTTGGGGGGGTATAAAGATACGCAGTATTTT. This encodes CASYLGGYKDTQYF. Variable domain in full (rest from reference TRBV7-2 and TRBJ2-3): GAGVSQSPSNKVTEKGKDVELRCDPISGHTALYWYRQSLGQGLEFLIYFQGNSAPDKSGLPSDRFSAERTGGSVSTLTIQRTQQEDSAVYLCASYLGGYKDTQYFGPGTRLTVL.